The 13 T cell receptor beta chains listed next were all sequenced from one sample in a study of blood T cell repertoires in COVID-19 (dated by TCRdb to about 2020). Libraries came from the immunoSEQ multiplex PCR assay. Entries here come from immuneACCESS through TCRdb and include only in-frame sequences with V and J called. Some clones fail to appear in such tables; in the studies checked, an unresolved V gene covers under half of the shortfall, and the cause of the remainder is unknown. Counted in this sample were roughly 50,000 clones; approximately 90% of them appeared once. About 14% of the sample is in the top ten clones. The sequenced material came from peripheral blood. Receptors originate from an older man with acute or convalescent COVID-19.

This clone was seen a single time. The chain uses TRBV12-3 or TRBV12-4 and TRBJ2-1, with D possibly TRBD2 on 7 matching bases. This CDR3 has 10 amino acids. Trimming took off 10 bases at V and 12 bases at J, with 13 bases between the two ends. CDR3 sequence (DNA): TGTGCCACGGGGGGCTACTGGCAGTTCTTC. This encodes CATGGYWQFF.

Concerning this clone: The limits of the CDR3 on the DNA are not certain, so only TCRdb's listed CDR3 is given. The rearrangement links TRBV7-2 to TRBJ2-1; the D call TRBD1 from the table was never checked on the DNA. Including both end residues, the CDR3 is 18 amino acids long. Germline assignment: CDR1 SGHTA and CDR2 FQGNSA. CDR3 sequence: CASSLDRGPSRLISLQFF.

The rearrangement links TRBV5-1 to TRBJ2-3, with 11 bases aligning to TRBD2. Per germline, CDR1 SGHRS and CDR2 YFSETQ. The ends lost 4 bases at V and 3 bases at J; junction bases unmatched: 4. This CDR3 comprises 15 residues. CDR3 DNA: TGCGCCAGCAGCCTGGGACTAGCGGTGACAGATACGCAGTATTTT. Its protein product is CASSLGLAVTDTQYF.

The count of this clone is one. This sequence joins TRBV7-9 and TRBJ1-2; 9 bases match TRBD1. The germline CDR1 and CDR2 sequences are SEHNR and FQNEAQ (reference sequence). This CDR3 is 18 amino acids long. Losses at the gene ends were 4 bases for V and 7 bases for J; bases not matched to a gene: 19. The CDR3 is CASSSRRDRAPERGGYTF. In DNA form, the CDR3 reads TGTGCCAGCAGCTCTAGACGGGACAGGGCCCCAGAGAGAGGTGGCTACACCTTC. Using reference TRBV7-9 and TRBJ1-2 for the parts outside the CDR3, the full variable domain is DTGVSQNPRHKITKRGQNVTFRCDPISEHNRLYWYRQTLGQGPEFLTYFQNEAQLEKSRLLSDRFSAERPKGSFSTLEIQRTEQGDSAMYLCASSSRRDRAPERGGYTFGSGTRLTVV.

This chain links TRBV24-1 with TRBJ2-1; TRBD2 might be the D (7 bases). Germline CDR1 reads KGHDR; CDR2 reads SFDVKD. V dropped 2 bases and J dropped 10 bases, with 17 bases sitting between them. CDR3 length: 15 amino acids. The CDR3 DNA is TGTGCCACCAGTGATTACAACGGGGGGCGGGAGGAGCAGTTCTTC. The encoded protein is CATSDYNGGREEQFF.

V and J are TRBV7-2 and TRBJ1-3, with a tentative D call TRBD1 (5 bases). The V gene's germline CDR1 is SGHTA and CDR2 FQGNSA. The CDR3 runs to 17 residues. V lost 0 bases to trimming and J lost 1 base, with 13 bases between them. CDR3 nucleotide sequence: TGTGCCAGCAGCTTAGCTCTTATTGGGGGGTCTGGAAACACCATATATTTT. This codes for CASSLALIGGSGNTIYF. Based on the CDR3 plus reference TRBV7-2 and TRBJ1-3, the full variable domain is GAGVSQSPSNKVTEKGKDVELRCDPISGHTALYWYRQSLGQGLEFLIYFQGNSAPDKSGLPSDRFSAERTGGSVSTLTIQRTQQEDSAVYLCASSLALIGGSGNTIYFGEGSWLTVV.

The J gene is TRBJ1-5, the V gene TRBV6-5, with D unresolved. Germline-derived CDR1 and CDR2 are MNHEY and SVGAGI. V was cut by 6 bases and J by 3 bases, with 12 bases left in between. The CDR3 length is 14 residues. CDR3 in amino acids: CASSYREYNQPQHF. The CDR3 coding sequence is TGTGCCAGCAGCTACCGGGAATACAATCAGCCCCAGCATTTT.

The chain combines TRBV7-2 with TRBJ1-1; D call uncertain. In germline, CDR1 is SGHTA, CDR2 FQGNSA. With 3 bases removed from V and 5 bases from J, the gap between germline ends came to 7 bases. This CDR3 comprises 12 residues. CDR3 region: CASSFSRTEAFF. The CDR3, as DNA: TGTGCCAGCAGCTTTTCCAGGACTGAAGCTTTCTTT.

The CDR3 spells CASSARTGGSQPQHF. The CDR3 bases are TGTGCCAGTAGCGCCCGGACAGGGGGAAGTCAGCCCCAGCATTTT. This sequence joins TRBV19 and TRBJ1-5; 10 bases align to TRBD1. V lost 6 bases to trimming and J lost 6 bases; unmatched junction nucleotides: 8. This CDR3 region has 15 residues. Germline V CDR1 and CDR2: LNHDA, SQIVND (reference sequence).

The chain is built from TRBV6-2 or TRBV6-3 and TRBJ2-2, with no clear D. The germline V gene encodes CDR1 MNHEY and CDR2 SVGEGT. V lost 2 bases, J lost 5 bases, and 12 bases lay in between. The CDR3 has 15 residues. The CDR3 bases are TGTGCCAGCAGTTACGGGCAAGTAAGAACCGGGGAGCTGTTTTTT. Protein product: CASSYGQVRTGELFF.

The rearrangement links TRBV4-1 to TRBJ1-5, with D possibly being TRBD1 (5 bases). Trimming stripped 0 bases from V and 6 bases from J, with 12 bases between. CDR3 length: 15 amino acids. Germline CDR1 and CDR2: MGHRA and YSYEKL. The CDR3 sequence is CASSQDGGAFQPQHF. The CDR3 DNA reads TGCGCCAGCAGCCAAGACGGTGGGGCGTTTCAGCCCCAGCATTTT.

The V call is TRBV21-1, the J call TRBJ2-3; the D call in the table, TRBD2, was not verified against the DNA. TRBV21-1 is reported as a pseudogene. This CDR3 is built from 16 residues. Here the CDR3 reads CASRRTSGRNTDTQYF. CDR3 nucleotide sequence: TGTGCCAGCAGACGTACTAGCGGGAGGAACACAGATACGCAGTATTTT.

This clone was recorded a few times. The chain joins TRBV7-2 to TRBJ2-2; 12 nucleotides match TRBD2. V lost 1 base to trimming and J lost 7 bases; unmatched junction nucleotides: 4. The CDR3 runs 16 residues. In germline, CDR1 is SGHTA, CDR2 FQGNSA. This chain's CDR3 is CASSLGSSGRVGELFF. The CDR3 DNA is TGTGCCAGCAGCTTAGGTTCTAGCGGGAGGGTCGGGGAGCTGTTTTTT.